The 22 T cell receptor beta chains reported below all come from one sample, sequenced in a study of cytomegalovirus exposure and HLA in healthy donors. Sequenced by immunoSEQ multiplex PCR; TCRdb stores in-frame clones only, minus some. The sample contains 100,000 to 120,000 clones, approximately 96% of which appear only once. The material sequenced was PBMCs. The receptor source for this set is a woman under 30 in good health and CMV-seronegative.

CDR3 protein: CASSQLAGGFYEQYF. The CDR3 nucleotides read TGCGCCAGCAGCCAACTAGCGGGGGGGTTCTACGAGCAGTACTTC. V gene TRBV4-1 combines with J gene TRBJ2-7; 12 positions agree with TRBD2. The junction had 2 bases not matched to a gene; V was cut back by 2 bases and J by 3 bases. The CDR3 extends over 15 amino acids. Germline loops: CDR1 MGHRA, CDR2 YSYEKL.

This chain connects TRBV9 to TRBJ2-1, with 11 bases that match TRBD2. The CDR3 spans 15 residues. Losses at the gene ends were 2 bases for V and 9 bases for J; bases not matched to a gene: 7. Per the germline V gene, CDR1 is SGDLS and CDR2 is YYNGEE. The CDR3 sequence: CASSVMTSGASEQFF. The CDR3 bases are TGTGCCAGCAGCGTGATGACTAGCGGGGCGAGTGAGCAGTTCTTC.

V and J are TRBV18 and TRBJ2-7; no definite D call. The CDR3 covers 12 residues. Deletions cut 4 bases from V and 3 bases from J, with 7 bases between. Germline V gene lookup returns CDR1 KGHSH and CDR2 LQKENI. CDR3 in amino acids: CASSLELYEQYF. CDR3 bases: TGTGCCAGCTCACTAGAACTCTACGAGCAGTACTTC.

This clone was seen more than once but under ten times. J is TRBJ1-1 and V is TRBV10-3, with a tentative D call TRBD1 (5 bases). Per the germline V gene, CDR1 is ENHRY and CDR2 is SYGVKD. CDR3 size: 14 residues. V was trimmed by 11 bases and J by 6 bases, leaving 22 bases between them. The DNA for the CDR3 is TGTGCCGTTTCATCTACCGGGACTTTCCCTGAAGCTTTCTTT. This translates into CAVSSTGTFPEAFF.

The CDR3 sequence: CASSLVGSSYEQYF. As DNA, the CDR3 is TGTGCCAGCAGCTTAGTGGGCAGCTCCTACGAGCAGTACTTC. This rearrangement joins TRBV7-8 to TRBJ2-7; D is uncertain. The CDR3 extends over 14 amino acids. Germline CDR1 and CDR2: SGHVS and FQNEAQ. The V gene lost 1 base and the J gene lost 0 bases, with 7 bases spanning the gap.

This sequence joins TRBV18 and TRBJ2-7; TRBD2 aligns across 8 bases. V shed 5 bases and J 7 bases; nucleotides not matched to a gene: 13. The CDR3 spans 15 residues. Germline lookup yields CDR1 KGHSH and CDR2 LQKENI. The CDR3 protein is CASSEAGVGTDEQYF. The CDR3 bases are TGTGCCAGCTCAGAAGCGGGGGTAGGTACGGATGAGCAGTACTTC.

CDR3 DNA sequence: TGTGCCAGCAGTGGCCCCTCTCGTGAGCGGGAGAACAATGAGCAGTTCTTC. This encodes CASSGPSRERENNEQFF. V usage is TRBV6-4 and J usage is TRBJ2-1; 8 bases agree with TRBD2. Per the germline V gene, CDR1 is MRHNA and CDR2 is SNTAGT. V dropped 4 bases and J dropped 5; count of bases not matched to a gene: 13. The CDR3 spans 17 residues.

The chain employs TRBV9 and TRBJ1-6; D remains unclear. CDR3 size: 13 residues. Per germline, CDR1 SGDLS and CDR2 YYNGEE. V was cut by 4 bases and J by 6 bases, with 8 bases left in between. CDR3 region: CASSSSTNSPLHF. The DNA of the CDR3 is TGTGCCAGCAGCTCCTCTACTAATTCACCCCTCCACTTT.

V and J are TRBV27 and TRBJ1-2; TRBD1 aligns across 8 bases. The CDR3 is made up of 16 amino acids. The trim removed 5 bases at V and 4 bases at J, leaving 12 bases unmatched. Germline CDR1 reads MNHEY; CDR2 reads SMNVEV (reference sequence). The CDR3 region has the DNA TGTGCCAGCAGTAGCCAGGGGGCTCGGTCGATCTATGGCTACACCTTC. Amino acids: CASSSQGARSIYGYTF.

A single count supports this clone. The chain carries TRBV6-5 and TRBJ2-7, with D uncertain. The CDR3 is made up of 15 amino acids. Trimming cost V 2 bases and J 0 bases, with 11 bases left between them. Germline loops: CDR1 MNHEY, CDR2 SVGAGI. Written as DNA, the CDR3 is TGTGCCAGCAGTTACCGCGCACCGAGCTCCTACGAGCAGTACTTC. Protein sequence: CASSYRAPSSYEQYF.

The chain carries TRBV28 and TRBJ2-1; possibly TRBD1 for D (6 bases). Trimming took 6 bases from V and 4 from J, leaving 19 bases between them. Germline V CDR1 and CDR2: MDHEN, SYDVKM. The CDR3 spans 16 residues. Here the CDR3 DNA reads TGTGCCAGCAGCCCGAATACAGGGCGGGTTTACAATGAGCAGTTCTTC. This encodes CASSPNTGRVYNEQFF.

The chain has TRBV27 and TRBJ1-5, with D possibly being TRBD1 (6 bases). The V gene lost 5 bases and the J gene lost 5 bases, with 13 bases spanning the gap. The length of the CDR3 is 14 residues. The V gene's germline CDR1 is MNHEY and CDR2 SMNVEV (reference sequence). Written as DNA, the CDR3 is TGTGCCAGCAGTCTCACAGGGAAGGATCAGCCCCAGCATTTT. Its protein product is CASSLTGKDQPQHF.

The chain is built from TRBV28 and TRBJ2-7; D is ambiguous. The CDR3 contains 11 residues. V gave up 5 bases and J gave up 3 bases, with 5 bases separating them. CDR1 is MDHEN and CDR2 is SYDVKM in the germline V gene. The chain's CDR3 is CASSPGYEQYF. DNA for the CDR3: TGTGCCAGCAGTCCGGGCTACGAGCAGTACTTC.

The chain has TRBV27 and TRBJ2-7, with 10 bases lining up with TRBD2. The CDR3 length is 15 residues. The V gene end was trimmed by 4 bases and the J gene end by 4 bases; junction bases not matched to a gene: 7. Germline loops: CDR1 MNHEY, CDR2 SMNVEV (reference sequence). The CDR3 region has the DNA TGTGCCAGCAGTTATAGCGGGGGGAGAGAGTACGAGCAGTACTTC. Its translation is CASSYSGGREYEQYF.

The sample holds one count of this clone. Germline is not matched at one junction end, which may reflect a read error. This chain joins TRBV27 and TRBJ2-1; D is unresolved. CDR1 is MNHEY, CDR2 SMNVEV, per germline (reference sequence). The CDR3 is 13 amino acids. In DNA form, the CDR3 reads TGTGCCAGCAGTTTATACTCCGACAATGAGCAGTTCTTC. This codes for CASSLYSDNEQFF.

The V gene is TRBV9, the J gene TRBJ2-3, with 12 bases aligning to TRBD2. CDR3 length: 16 amino acids. Germline values: CDR1 SGDLS, CDR2 YYNGEE. V shed 0 bases, J shed 4 bases, and the junction held 3 bases outside the gene matches. The CDR3 DNA follows: TGTGCCAGCAGCGTAGATCTAGCGGGGGGGGCAGATACGCAGTATTTT. It translates to CASSVDLAGGADTQYF.

The chain is built from TRBV19 and TRBJ2-3, with D possibly being TRBD2 (6 bases). Germline V CDR1 and CDR2: LNHDA, SQIVND (reference sequence). Trimming removed 6 bases from V and 2 bases from J, with 18 bases in between. The CDR3 runs 16 residues. This CDR3 is CASSHMWGDYTDTQYF. The CDR3 DNA follows: TGTGCCAGTAGCCATATGTGGGGGGATTACACAGATACGCAGTATTTT.

The chain recombines TRBV25-1 with TRBJ1-2, with TRBD1 matching over 8 bases. This CDR3 region has 13 residues. V shed 4 bases and J 5 bases; nucleotides not matched to a gene: 3. Germline V gives CDR1 MGHDK, CDR2 SYGVNS. The CDR3 region has the DNA TGTGCCAGCAGTGCCGGGACAGGTTATGGCTACACCTTC. Translation gives CASSAGTGYGYTF.

This sequence joins TRBV4-2 and TRBJ2-7, with D unresolved. Trimming took 1 base from V and 4 from J, leaving 11 bases between them. CDR3 size: 14 residues. CDR1 is LGHNA and CDR2 is YNFKEQ in the germline V gene. The CDR3 spells CASSQGRGPYEQYF. CDR3 in DNA: TGTGCCAGCAGCCAAGGACGCGGTCCTTACGAGCAGTACTTC.

The chain links TRBV9 to TRBJ1-5, with a weak D call TRBD1 (5 bases). The V gene's germline CDR1 is SGDLS and CDR2 YYNGEE. The V end lost 4 bases, the J end lost 6 bases, and 17 bases lay between the germline ends. The CDR3 runs to 15 residues. CDR3 in DNA: TGTGCCAGCAGCCCCGGTGTGGAGGGGACTCAGCCCCAGCATTTT. As protein: CASSPGVEGTQPQHF.

The rearrangement uses TRBV4-1 and TRBJ1-1, with D perhaps TRBD1 (6 bases). V was pared by 2 bases and J by 5 bases, with 9 bases between. The CDR3 consists of 13 residues. From germline, CDR1 is MGHRA and CDR2 YSYEKL. The CDR3 region has the DNA TGCGCCAGCAGCCAAATTGGGACAACTGAAGCTTTCTTT. This gives the protein CASSQIGTTEAFF.

The V and J genes are TRBV2 and TRBJ2-4; TRBD1 matches at 8 bases. Germline loops: CDR1 SNHLY, CDR2 FYNNEI. This CDR3 spans 12 amino acids. V lost 10 bases, J lost 5 bases, and 4 bases stayed unmatched. The chain's CDR3 is CATDRGENIQYF. DNA for the CDR3: TGTGCCACCGACAGGGGTGAAAACATTCAGTACTTC. Filled out from reference TRBV2 and TRBJ2-4, the complete variable domain reads EPEVTQTPSHQVTQMGQEVILRCVPISNHLYFYWYRQILGQKVEFLVSFYNNEISEKSEIFDDQFSVERPDGSNFTLKIRSTKLEDSAMYFCATDRGENIQYFGAGTRLSVL.